The 31 T cell receptor beta chains below all came from one sample that was sequenced in a study of a mutant IDH1 vaccine in newly diagnosed glioma. Stated time point: week 23, last vaccination. All doses held 300 ug of mutant IDH1 20-mer peptide, with topical imiquimod. Some clones are missing from TCRdb's copy, which holds only in-frame ones; the method was immunoSEQ multiplex PCR. Seen here are approximately 82,000 clones, almost 85% observed once, and the top ten hold 2% to 2.5%. Their antigens remain unidentified. The sequenced sample was PBMCs, obtained from a glioma patient whose treatment included an IDH1 peptide vaccine. These receptor sequences come from a man under 40 with glioma. Some clones in this sample may be carry-over from other donors' samples.

In its sample, this clone was seen once. This chain connects TRBV5-4 to TRBJ2-7; possibly TRBD1 for D (6 bases). The CDR3 runs to 13 residues. Germline CDR1 reads SGHNT; CDR2 reads YYREEE (reference sequence). Trimming left V 4 bases short and J 1 base short, with 9 bases between. The CDR3 coding sequence is TGTGCCAGCAGCGGCGGACAGTCCTACGAGCAGTACTTC. As protein: CASSGGQSYEQYF. The complete variable domain, with remaining parts taken from reference TRBV5-4 and TRBJ2-7, reads ETGVTQSPTHLIKTRGQQVTLRCSSQSGHNTVSWYQQALGQGPQFIFQYYREEENGRGNFPPRFSGLQFPNYSSELNVNALELDDSALYLCASSGGQSYEQYFGPGTRLTVT.

The chain couples TRBV19 to TRBJ1-6; tentative D call: TRBD1 (6 bases). Germline CDR1 is LNHDA and CDR2 is SQIVND (reference sequence). V shed 4 bases and J shed 8 bases, with 15 bases lying between them. The CDR3 consists of 15 residues. The CDR3 DNA follows: TGTGCCAGTAGTACCCCAGGACAGTGGGATTCACCCCTCCACTTT. It encodes CASSTPGQWDSPLHF.

The gene calls are TRBV4-2 and TRBJ2-7, with D possibly being TRBD1 (7 bases). CDR1 is LGHNA, CDR2 YNFKEQ, per germline. CDR3 length equals 17 residues. Trimming cost V 0 bases and J 6 bases, with 21 bases left between them. CDR3 residues: CASSQDHLTGRISEQYF. CDR3 bases: TGTGCCAGCAGCCAAGACCACCTGACAGGGAGGATAAGCGAGCAGTACTTC.

This chain uses TRBV1 with TRBJ1-4; TRBD1, the table's D call, lacks a check against the DNA. TRBV1 is described as a pseudogene. The CDR3 loop spans 14 amino acids. CDR3 residues: CTSRLHTGREKLFF. DNA of the CDR3: TGCACCAGCAGGCTTCACACAGGAAGGGAAAAACTGTTTTTT.

CDR3 loop: CASSPTGISYNEQFF. The CDR3 region has the DNA TGTGCCAGCAGTCCTACAGGGATATCCTACAATGAGCAGTTCTTC. V gene TRBV11-2 combines with J gene TRBJ2-1; perhaps TRBD1 as D (6 bases). Germline CDR1 SGHAT, CDR2 FQNNGV. The V and J ends lost 6 bases and 1 base respectively, with 13 bases between them. The CDR3 runs 15 residues. The variable domain in full, completed from reference TRBV11-2 and TRBJ2-1, reads EAGVAQSPRYKIIEKRQSVAFWCNPISGHATLYWYQQILGQGPKLLIQFQNNGVVDDSQLPKDRFSAERLKGVDSTLKIQPAKLEDSAVYLCASSPTGISYNEQFFGPGTRLTVL.

V is TRBV6-1 and J is TRBJ2-5, with D unclear. The CDR3 is made up of 14 amino acids. V dropped 2 bases and J dropped 5 bases, with 12 bases sitting between them. Per germline, CDR1 MNHNS and CDR2 SASEGT. CDR3 protein: CASSEIGRDETQYF. The DNA of the CDR3 is TGTGCCAGCAGTGAAATCGGTAGAGATGAGACCCAGTACTTC.

This clone was seen once. The rearrangement joins TRBV30 to TRBJ1-2, with D unresolved. Germline V gene lookup returns CDR1 GTSNPN and CDR2 SVGIG (reference sequence). The CDR3 length is 13 residues. Trimming shortened V by 1 base and J by 6 bases, and 12 bases separated the two germline ends. The CDR3 reads CAWSDPPGDGYTF. The CDR3 coding sequence is TGTGCCTGGAGTGACCCACCGGGTGATGGCTACACCTTC.

The DNA of the CDR3 is TGTGCCAGCTCACCCACGACAGGGGTCTACAGAACGTCCTATAATTCACCCCTCCACTTT. It encodes CASSPTTGVYRTSYNSPLHF. The chain links TRBV18 to TRBJ1-6; 8 nucleotides agree with TRBD1. V was pared by 3 bases and J by 1 base, with 14 bases of the junction left unmatched. Germline V gene sequence: CDR1 KGHSH, CDR2 LQKENI. There are 20 residues in the CDR3.

V usage is TRBV10-3 and J usage is TRBJ2-3; D may be TRBD1 (6 bases). Germline V gene lookup returns CDR1 ENHRY and CDR2 SYGVKD. The CDR3 totals 16 residues. V lost 2 bases and J 0 bases, leaving 12 bases between the germline ends. CDR3 sequence reads: CAISERGYGSTDTQYF. The CDR3 DNA sequence: TGTGCCATCAGTGAGAGGGGGTACGGGAGCACAGATACGCAGTATTTT.

In its sample, this clone was seen a few times. V gene TRBV4-2 combines with J gene TRBJ2-7, with no clear D. Looked up from germline, CDR1 is LGHNA and CDR2 is YNFKEQ. Trimming shortened V by 4 bases and J by 6 bases, and 10 bases separated the two germline ends. The CDR3 covers 12 residues. CDR3 protein: CASSLHGREQYF. In nucleotides, the CDR3 is TGTGCCAGCAGCCTACATGGGCGCGAGCAGTACTTC.

This chain connects TRBV27 to TRBJ1-2; TRBD1 might be the D (5 bases). The CDR3 covers 13 residues. Germline loops: CDR1 MNHEY, CDR2 SMNVEV (reference sequence). V lost 5 bases and J 8 bases, leaving 15 bases between the germline ends. The CDR3 DNA sequence: TGTGCCAGCAGTCCCGGTGGAGGGGAGGGCTACACCTTC. Encoded protein: CASSPGGGEGYTF.

The CDR3 is CASSSQGARDNEQFF. The CDR3 nucleotides read TGCGCCAGCAGTTCACAGGGGGCGCGTGACAATGAGCAGTTCTTC. The chain joins TRBV5-1 to TRBJ2-1; TRBD1 aligns across 9 bases. Trimming took 5 bases from V and 5 from J; bases not matched to a gene: 8. The CDR3 runs to 15 residues. Per germline, CDR1 SGHRS and CDR2 YFSETQ.

This rearrangement joins TRBV28 to TRBJ1-2; 9 bases map to TRBD1. CDR3 size: 12 residues. V lost 10 bases to trimming and J lost 1 base; unmatched junction nucleotides: 1. Germline V gives CDR1 MDHEN, CDR2 SYDVKM. CDR3 nucleotide sequence: TGTGCCACGACAGGGGGTAACTATGGCTACACCTTC. It is translated as CATTGGNYGYTF.

This chain uses TRBV13 with TRBJ1-6, with 7 nucleotides matching TRBD1. V was clipped by 5 bases and J by 10 bases; unmatched bases: 11. The CDR3 extends over 15 amino acids. Germline V CDR1 and CDR2: PRHDT, FYEKMQ (reference sequence). DNA for the CDR3: TGTGCCAGCAGCCAACGGACAGGAGGACTATCACCCCTCCACTTT. Protein product: CASSQRTGGLSPLHF.

The V call is TRBV6-5, the J call TRBJ2-7; TRBD1 matches at 9 bases. Looked up from germline, CDR1 is MNHEY and CDR2 is SVGAGI. The V gene end was trimmed by 0 bases and the J gene end by 5 bases; junction bases not matched to a gene: 8. This CDR3 contains 16 residues. Here the CDR3 reads CASSYSWTGARDEQYF. CDR3 in DNA: TGTGCCAGCAGTTACTCTTGGACAGGGGCGCGGGACGAGCAGTACTTC.

There are a few counts of this clone. The chain couples TRBV5-4 to TRBJ1-5, with unresolved D. The CDR3 is made up of 16 amino acids. The germline V and J ends were trimmed by 0 bases and 0 bases, with 10 bases remaining between them. Germline CDR1 SGHNT, CDR2 YYREEE (reference sequence). For the CDR3, the DNA is TGTGCCAGCAGCTTGGGAGGCAGAGATAGCAATCAGCCCCAGCATTTT. Its translation is CASSLGGRDSNQPQHF.

The genes are TRBV7-2 and TRBJ2-1; 12 bases are shared with TRBD2. The CDR3 is 17 residues long. Germline V gene lookup returns CDR1 SGHTA and CDR2 FQGNSA. J lost 3 bases, V lost 1 base, and 4 bases had no gene match. CDR3 protein: CASSLGLAGGFYNEQFF. The CDR3 DNA sequence: TGTGCCAGCAGCTTAGGCCTAGCGGGAGGGTTCTACAATGAGCAGTTCTTC.

Regarding this clone: Given the absence of the conserved phenylalanine or tryptophan at the CDR3 end, a read error is likely. As DNA, the CDR3 is TGTGCCAGCAGTGAAGTAGCGGGCTCCACAGATACGCAGTATTTA. This codes for CASSEVAGSTDTQYL. The V gene is TRBV6-4, the J gene TRBJ2-3, with 7 bases identical to TRBD2. After removal of 3 bases from V and 2 bases from J, the junction contained 5 bases not matched to a gene. CDR1 is MRHNA, CDR2 SNTAGT, per germline. The CDR3 is 15 amino acids.

The J gene is TRBJ1-1, the V gene TRBV7-2; D gene ambiguous. Germline V gene lookup returns CDR1 SGHTA and CDR2 FQGNSA. Trimming removed 5 bases at V and 2 bases at J, with 9 bases between. The CDR3 length is 13 residues. The CDR3 spells CASSAGINTEAFF. DNA for the CDR3: TGTGCCAGCAGCGCCGGTATCAACACTGAAGCTTTCTTT.

The chain combines TRBV4-1 with TRBJ1-4, with 7 bases aligning to TRBD1. Trimming at V came to 4 bases and at J to 0 bases, leaving 14 bases not matched to a gene. The CDR3 contains 19 residues. CDR1 is MGHRA and CDR2 is YSYEKL in the germline V gene. The CDR3 loop reads CASSPGRARGRTTNEKLFF. Written as DNA, the CDR3 is TGCGCCAGCAGCCCGGGGCGGGCCAGGGGGAGGACAACTAATGAAAAACTGTTTTTT.

The V and J genes are TRBV7-2 and TRBJ2-2; the D is unclear. The CDR3 sequence is 14 residues long. Germline loops: CDR1 SGHTA, CDR2 FQGNSA. V lost 2 bases and J lost 1, with 5 bases in between. CDR3 bases: TGTGCCAGCAGCTTAAGAAAGAACACCGGGGAGCTGTTTTTT. The encoded protein is CASSLRKNTGELFF.

The gene calls are TRBV9 and TRBJ1-2; unclear D gene. The germline CDR1 and CDR2 sequences are SGDLS and YYNGEE. V lost 4 bases and J lost 4, with 11 bases in between. The length of the CDR3 is 13 residues. The CDR3: CASSKSSAYGYTF. In nucleotides, the CDR3 is TGTGCCAGCAGCAAGAGTTCAGCCTATGGCTACACCTTC.

The chain carries TRBV28 and TRBJ1-2; 7 positions match TRBD1. V dropped 5 bases and J dropped 4; count of bases not matched to a gene: 10. The CDR3 is 15 residues long. Looked up from germline, CDR1 is MDHEN and CDR2 is SYDVKM. CDR3 nucleotide sequence: TGTGCCAGCAGTCCCGGGACAGAGACCCTCTATGGCTACACCTTC. It codes for CASSPGTETLYGYTF.

The chain has TRBV5-4 and TRBJ2-5, with TRBD2 matching over 11 bases. The CDR3 runs to 16 residues. J was trimmed by 2 bases and V by 4 bases; bases with no gene match: 7. The V gene's germline CDR1 is SGHNT and CDR2 YYREEE (reference sequence). Here the CDR3 reads CASSILAGARQETQYF. The CDR3 region has the DNA TGTGCCAGCAGCATACTAGCGGGGGCGCGTCAAGAGACCCAGTACTTC.

This clone has just one count. The chain employs TRBV10-3 and TRBJ2-1, with no clear D. Trimming shortened V by 3 bases and J by 9 bases, and 6 bases separated the two germline ends. This CDR3 has 11 residues. Germline V gives CDR1 ENHRY, CDR2 SYGVKD. Written as DNA, the CDR3 is TGTGCCATCAGTGAAGGGTCTGAGCAGTTCTTC. It translates to CAISEGSEQFF.

The rearrangement uses TRBV5-6 and TRBJ2-7; 10 positions match TRBD1. The ends lost 2 bases at V and 2 bases at J; junction bases unmatched: 7. The CDR3 totals 16 residues. Germline V gene lookup returns CDR1 SGHDT and CDR2 YYEEEE. DNA of the CDR3: TGTGCCAGCAGCTTCGACAGGGGGCAGGGCCCCTACGAGCAGTACTTC. It codes for CASSFDRGQGPYEQYF.

The chain carries TRBV5-6 and TRBJ2-5; D gene uncertain. The germline V and J ends were trimmed by 5 bases and 4 bases, with 15 bases remaining between them. CDR3 length: 14 amino acids. Germline CDR1 SGHDT, CDR2 YYEEEE. The CDR3 is CASSYVGSRETQYF. DNA of the CDR3: TGTGCCAGCAGTTACGTCGGGTCGCGAGAGACCCAGTACTTC.

This chain links TRBV2 with TRBJ1-2; 11 positions agree with TRBD1. Per the germline V gene, CDR1 is SNHLY and CDR2 is FYNNEI. CDR3 size: 16 residues. The V gene end was trimmed by 4 bases and the J gene end by 1 base; junction bases not matched to a gene: 5. CDR3 in amino acids: CASSGEGQGGNYGYTF. The CDR3 DNA reads TGTGCCAGCAGTGGAGAGGGACAGGGGGGTAACTATGGCTACACCTTC.

The rearrangement joins TRBV4-1 to TRBJ2-7, with 10 bases that match TRBD1. The CDR3 loop spans 15 amino acids. Germline V gene sequence: CDR1 MGHRA, CDR2 YSYEKL. V shed 3 bases and J 1 base; nucleotides not matched to a gene: 3. The CDR3 region is CASSHRDRGSYEQYF. The CDR3 region has the DNA TGCGCCAGCAGCCACCGGGACAGGGGATCCTACGAGCAGTACTTC.

This clone appeared a few times. The chain carries TRBV9 and TRBJ1-4; no definite D call. The CDR3 totals 16 residues. The germline V gene has CDR1 SGDLS and CDR2 YYNGEE. Trimming removed 0 bases from V and 2 bases from J, with 11 bases in between. The CDR3 loop reads CASSVGPIETNEKLFF. As DNA, the CDR3 is TGTGCCAGCAGCGTAGGGCCGATTGAGACTAATGAAAAACTGTTTTTT.

Comments on this clone: The same CDR3 can be traced to other DNA sequences in this sample. J is TRBJ2-1 and V is TRBV7-2; D not resolved. The length of the CDR3 is 14 residues. V was clipped by 4 bases and J by 0 bases, with 7 bases between them. Germline values: CDR1 SGHTA, CDR2 FQGNSA. CDR3: CASSSSSSYNEQFF. CDR3 in DNA: TGTGCCAGCAGCTCTTCAAGCTCCTACAATGAGCAGTTCTTC. The complete variable domain, with remaining parts taken from reference TRBV7-2 and TRBJ2-1, reads GAGVSQSPSNKVTEKGKDVELRCDPISGHTALYWYRQSLGQGLEFLIYFQGNSAPDKSGLPSDRFSAERTGGSVSTLTIQRTQQEDSAVYLCASSSSSSYNEQFFGPGTRLTVL.